This entry describes one T cell receptor beta chain. As yet, its antigen is unknown. Profiled with immunoSEQ multiplex PCR; TCRdb holds only in-frame clones, not every one. This sample carries around 150,000 clones, more than 80% of them seen once, and the ten largest clones take less than 3.5%. This record belongs to a study of T cell responses to AZD1222 COVID-19 vaccine. General observations from the study: The donor group comprised mostly white British people and more females; the analysis possibly underestimated clonal diversity. Elevations in Spike-specific TCR breadth and depth followed administration of two AZD1222 doses.

Trimming removed 0 bases at V and 4 bases at J, with 12 bases between. The length of the CDR3 is 15 residues. Germline assignment: CDR1 KGHSH and CDR2 LQKENI. The sequenced sample was peripheral blood, obtained 28 days after the second AZD1222 dose. The receptor was isolated from an adult who received the AZD1222 COVID-19 vaccine. The V gene is TRBV18, the J gene TRBJ1-1; D perhaps matches TRBD1 (5 bases). CDR3 bases: TGTGCCAGCTCACCACCGGTGTTAGGGGTCACTGAAGCTTTCTTT. Encoded protein: CASSPPVLGVTEAFF.